This T cell receptor (beta chain) was found in a study of blood T cell repertoires in COVID-19. About the study: Whether acute or convalescent, the COVID-19 samples came from the United States, Italy and Spain. T cells, B-cell-depleted T cells, or PBMCs provided the cDNA or gDNA that served as material.

In the study's own analysis: Estimated nucleated cell counts came from reference gene primer amplification. Here immunoSEQ multiplex PCR was the method, and the copy in TCRdb shows in-frame clones only, minus some. V and J calls and clone size are as listed in that table; D and trimming were resolved from the DNA. The sample contains 190,000 or so clones, roughly 88% of which appear only once. Trimming left V 0 bases short and J 0 bases short, with 3 bases between. Looked up from germline, CDR1 is LNHNV and CDR2 is YYDKDF (reference sequence). The CDR3 spans 15 residues. The specimen was peripheral blood. The chain is built from TRBV15 and TRBJ2-6; D is undetermined. This receptor was obtained from a woman older than 75 with acute or convalescent COVID-19. The CDR3 loop reads CATSRDYSGANVLTF. For the CDR3, the DNA is TGTGCCACCAGCAGAGATTACTCTGGGGCCAACGTCCTGACTTTC.